The 32 T cell receptor beta chains listed next were all sequenced from one sample in a study of blood T cell repertoires in COVID-19. Profiling relied on immunoSEQ multiplex PCR, and the TCRdb table lists in-frame clones only, not all of them. The sample holds under 400,000 clones; 80% to 90% are singletons and the top ten take 8.5% to 12%. Material for sequencing was peripheral blood. These receptor sequences come from a woman younger than 45 with COVID-19, enrolled during active disease.

The V and J genes are TRBV11-2 and TRBJ2-2; 7 bases fit TRBD2. Trimming removed 7 bases from V and 3 bases from J; junction bases left unmatched: 8. This CDR3 is 15 amino acids long. CDR1 is SGHAT, CDR2 FQNNGV, per germline. CDR3 amino acids: CASTLLGGDTGELFF. CDR3 DNA: TGTGCCAGCACCCTTTTGGGGGGGGACACCGGGGAGCTGTTTTTT.

The chain combines TRBV13 with TRBJ2-4; D might be TRBD1 (5 bases). V was trimmed by 2 bases and J by 5 bases, leaving 16 bases between them. CDR1 and CDR2 from the germline V gene are PRHDT and FYEKMQ (reference sequence). CDR3 length: 16 residues. The CDR3: CASSLTPSRGQNIQYF. DNA of the CDR3: TGTGCCAGCAGCTTAACCCCCAGTAGGGGCCAAAACATTCAGTACTTC.

This rearrangement joins TRBV6-2 or TRBV6-3 to TRBJ2-7, with 7 bases lining up with TRBD1. V lost 6 bases and J lost 7; bases outside the gene matches: 12. Germline CDR1 reads MNHEY; CDR2 reads SVGEGT. CDR3 length: 14 amino acids. The CDR3 sequence is CASSSGTDFGEQYF. CDR3 nucleotide sequence: TGTGCCAGCAGCTCAGGGACAGACTTCGGGGAGCAGTACTTC.

A note on this clone: Additional DNA sequences in this sample encode the identical CDR3. Written as DNA, the CDR3 is TGCAGCGCCAGGGGTTCTGGAAACACCATATATTTT. Amino acid sequence: CSARGSGNTIYF. The V gene is TRBV29-1, the J gene TRBJ1-3, with D perhaps matching TRBD1 (6 bases). The ends were cut back, 7 bases at V and 1 base at J, with 8 bases in the middle. The CDR3 contains 12 residues. Germline V gene sequence: CDR1 SQVTM, CDR2 ANQGSEA.

The chain combines TRBV28 with TRBJ2-3; the D is unclear. The ends were cut back, 5 bases at V and 5 bases at J, with 5 bases in the middle. This CDR3 is 11 amino acids long. Germline CDR1 and CDR2: MDHEN and SYDVKM. In DNA form, the CDR3 reads TGTGCCAGCAGTGAGGTAGATACGCAGTATTTT. This translates into CASSEVDTQYF.

V is TRBV19 and J is TRBJ2-2, with D maybe TRBD1 (6 bases). V was clipped by 4 bases and J by 1 base, with 10 bases between them. The CDR3 length is 15 residues. The V gene's germline CDR1 is LNHDA and CDR2 SQIVND (reference sequence). The DNA for the CDR3 is TGTGCCAGTAGTAAGACAGGAGTGAACACCGGGGAGCTGTTTTTT. It codes for CASSKTGVNTGELFF.

The V call is TRBV19, the J call TRBJ1-6; 8 positions agree with TRBD1. The CDR3 is 13 amino acids. V gave up 6 bases and J gave up 8 bases; unmatched junction bases: 3. Germline V gives CDR1 LNHDA, CDR2 SQIVND (reference sequence). The CDR3 region has the DNA TGTGCCAGTAGCGACAGGGGTTATTCACCCCTCCACTTT. It specifies CASSDRGYSPLHF.

The chain uses TRBV28 and TRBJ1-6, with a weak D call TRBD1 (6 bases). Germline CDR1 and CDR2: MDHEN and SYDVKM. V lost 7 bases and J lost 4, with 20 bases in between. This CDR3 has 17 residues. The chain's CDR3 is CASNSGGGDRYNSPLHF. DNA of the CDR3: TGTGCCAGCAATTCGGGAGGGGGAGATAGGTATAATTCACCCCTCCACTTT. The whole variable domain, filled in from reference TRBV28 and TRBJ1-6, reads DVKVTQSSRYLVKRTGEKVFLECVQDMDHENMFWYRQDPGLGLRLIYFSYDVKMKEKGDIPEGYSVSREKKERFSLILESASTNQTSMYLCASNSGGGDRYNSPLHFGNGTRLTVT.

V is TRBV29-1 and J is TRBJ2-5; D may be TRBD1 (6 bases). V lost 6 bases to trimming and J lost 4 bases, with 12 bases between them. Germline values: CDR1 SQVTM, CDR2 ANQGSEA. CDR3 length: 12 amino acids. The CDR3 bases are TGCAGCGTGGGACAAAACGGAGAGACCCAGTACTTC. Residues: CSVGQNGETQYF.

The V gene is TRBV2, the J gene TRBJ2-5; D is unclear. This CDR3 contains 13 residues. Trimming shortened V by 1 base and J by 5 bases, and 8 bases separated the two germline ends. CDR1 and CDR2 (germline): SNHLY, FYNNEI. Written as DNA, the CDR3 is TGTGCCAGCAGTGAAGGCCCGGTGGAGACCCAGTACTTC. Amino acid sequence: CASSEGPVETQYF. Full variable domain (outside the CDR3, taken from reference TRBV2 and TRBJ2-5): EPEVTQTPSHQVTQMGQEVILRCVPISNHLYFYWYRQILGQKVEFLVSFYNNEISEKSEIFDDQFSVERPDGSNFTLKIRSTKLEDSAMYFCASSEGPVETQYFGPGTRLLVL.

The rearrangement uses TRBV10-1 and TRBJ1-5; 9 bases are shared with TRBD1. This CDR3 is built from 16 residues. The trim removed 10 bases at V and 0 bases at J, leaving 10 bases unmatched. The germline CDR1 and CDR2 sequences are WNHNN and SYGVQD (reference sequence). CDR3 DNA sequence: TGCGCCACCAGGCGGGACAGGGACCATAGCAATCAGCCCCAGCATTTT. Protein product: CATRRDRDHSNQPQHF.

The chain links TRBV29-1 to TRBJ2-1; maybe TRBD2 (6 bases). Germline-derived CDR1 and CDR2 are SQVTM and ANQGSEA. V lost 6 bases to trimming and J lost 2 bases, with 14 bases between them. The CDR3 is 14 residues long. CDR3 loop: CSVAWRGPYNEQFF. Here the CDR3 DNA reads TGCAGCGTGGCTTGGAGGGGTCCCTACAATGAGCAGTTCTTC.

The genes are TRBV11-2 and TRBJ2-7, with TRBD1 identical over 7 bases. The CDR3 sequence is 17 residues long. Germline V lookup: CDR1 SGHAT, CDR2 FQNNGV. Trimming removed 3 bases from V and 5 bases from J; junction bases left unmatched: 16. The CDR3 sequence is CASSLRGPGSWGDEQYF. CDR3 coding DNA: TGTGCCAGCAGCTTGAGGGGGCCAGGGAGTTGGGGTGACGAGCAGTACTTC.

This chain joins TRBV19 and TRBJ2-5; D is possibly TRBD2 (6 bases). The germline V and J ends were trimmed by 3 bases and 5 bases, with 16 bases remaining between them. Germline V gives CDR1 LNHDA, CDR2 SQIVND (reference sequence). The CDR3 covers 15 residues. The CDR3 region is CASSIRGRAGETQYF. Here the CDR3 DNA reads TGTGCCAGTAGTATTCGGGGCAGGGCGGGGGAGACCCAGTACTTC.

V usage is TRBV28 and J usage is TRBJ2-7; TRBD1 matches at 10 bases. J gave up 5 bases and V 5 bases, and 6 bases lay outside the gene matches. There are 14 residues in the CDR3. The V gene's germline CDR1 is MDHEN and CDR2 SYDVKM. The CDR3: CASSLGQGRHEQYF. The CDR3 DNA sequence: TGTGCCAGCAGTCTGGGACAGGGGAGACACGAGCAGTACTTC.

This chain uses TRBV30 with TRBJ1-5; no clear D. Germline CDR1 GTSNPN, CDR2 SVGIG (reference sequence). CDR3 length equals 11 residues. Trimming took off 4 bases at V and 7 bases at J, with 8 bases between the two ends. In DNA form, the CDR3 reads TGTGCCTGGAATAGAGGGCAGCCCCAGCATTTT. Encoded protein: CAWNRGQPQHF.

The V and J genes are TRBV10-1 and TRBJ1-2, with 9 bases identical to TRBD1. With 9 bases clipped from V and 7 bases from J, the junction kept 6 bases outside the gene matches. The length of the CDR3 is 12 residues. Germline CDR1 WNHNN, CDR2 SYGVQD (reference sequence). CDR3 protein: CARSTGGCGYTF. The CDR3 region has the DNA TGCGCCAGATCAACAGGGGGCTGTGGCTACACCTTC.

V usage is TRBV9 and J usage is TRBJ2-3; TRBD2 aligns across 8 bases. Per germline, CDR1 SGDLS and CDR2 YYNGEE. Germline trimming cut 3 bases from V and 4 bases from J; bases unmatched to any gene: 7. This CDR3 spans 15 amino acids. This CDR3 reads CASSGGTSSPDTQYF. In nucleotides, the CDR3 is TGTGCCAGCAGCGGAGGGACTAGTAGTCCAGATACGCAGTATTTT.

The chain has TRBV6-2 or TRBV6-3 and TRBJ1-3; TRBD1 is a possible D gene (6 bases). The CDR3 is 15 residues long. The germline V gene has CDR1 MNHEY and CDR2 SVGEGT. V dropped 0 bases and J dropped 4 bases, with 10 bases sitting between them. CDR3: CASSYSTGEGNTIYF. The CDR3 DNA sequence: TGTGCCAGCAGTTACTCGACAGGCGAAGGAAACACCATATATTTT.

The V gene is TRBV14, the J gene TRBJ2-7, with D perhaps matching TRBD1 (6 bases). CDR1 is SGHDN, CDR2 FVKESK, per germline. The V and J ends lost 1 base and 5 bases respectively, with 12 bases between them. The CDR3 consists of 14 residues. The CDR3 DNA follows: TGTGCCAGCAGCCAAGTGGGGGCAGGGGACGAGCAGTACTTC. The encoded protein is CASSQVGAGDEQYF.

V and J are TRBV7-2 and TRBJ2-4; D gene ambiguous. CDR1 is SGHTA and CDR2 is FQGNSA in the germline V gene. This CDR3 is 14 amino acids long. V was clipped by 8 bases and J by 4 bases, with 15 bases between them. CDR3 residues: CASLGPPDKNIQYF. The CDR3 nucleotides are TGTGCCAGCCTAGGCCCGCCGGATAAAAACATTCAGTACTTC.

The chain links TRBV20-1 to TRBJ1-5; TRBD1 might be the D (5 bases). This CDR3 contains 16 residues. The germline CDR1 and CDR2 sequences are DFQATT and SNEGSKA (reference sequence). The V end was cut by 3 bases, the J end by 1 base, with 16 bases between. This CDR3 reads CSASIQALGSNQPQHF. The CDR3 DNA follows: TGCAGTGCTAGTATACAGGCCTTGGGGAGCAATCAGCCCCAGCATTTT.

J is TRBJ1-5 and V is TRBV28; D possibly corresponds to TRBD1 (5 bases). V was cut by 2 bases and J by 5 bases, with 10 bases left in between. Germline V gene lookup returns CDR1 MDHEN and CDR2 SYDVKM. The CDR3 consists of 14 residues. The CDR3 DNA sequence: TGTGCCAGCAGTTTAGGGGCAGGGTATCAGCCCCAGCATTTT. Translating it yields CASSLGAGYQPQHF.

The chain uses TRBV4-2 and TRBJ2-7, with TRBD2 identical over 14 bases. Germline values: CDR1 LGHNA, CDR2 YNFKEQ. CDR3 size: 17 residues. The J segment lost 7 bases and the V segment lost 0 bases, leaving 8 bases of the junction unmatched. This chain's CDR3 is CASSQDSGTSGSREQYF. In DNA, the CDR3 is TGTGCCAGCAGCCAAGATTCGGGGACTAGCGGGAGTAGAGAGCAGTACTTC.

The chain joins TRBV6-6 to TRBJ2-7; possibly TRBD2 for D (5 bases). Between the trimmed V and J ends, which lost 5 bases and 5 bases, there was a span of 10 bases. The CDR3 is made up of 12 amino acids. In germline, CDR1 is MNHNY, CDR2 SVGAGI (reference sequence). The CDR3 is CASSGRTDEQYF. CDR3 DNA sequence: TGTGCCAGCAGTGGACGGACTGACGAGCAGTACTTC.

The gene calls are TRBV12-3 or TRBV12-4 and TRBJ1-5; D not certain. The CDR3 runs to 12 residues. Trimming took off 2 bases at V and 5 bases at J, with 4 bases between the two ends. The CDR3 sequence is CASSLQYQPQHF. The CDR3 DNA follows: TGTGCCAGCAGTTTACAGTATCAGCCCCAGCATTTT.

CDR3 in DNA: TGTGCCAGTAGTATAGACTACTCCCAAGAGACCCAGTACTTC. Translating it yields CASSIDYSQETQYF. This rearrangement joins TRBV19 to TRBJ2-5; no firm D call. The V end lost 0 bases, the J end lost 1 base, and 6 bases lay between the germline ends. CDR3 length: 14 residues. The V gene's germline CDR1 is LNHDA and CDR2 SQIVND (reference sequence).

This chain joins TRBV6-2 or TRBV6-3 and TRBJ1-6; TRBD1 agrees at 8 bases. The CDR3 contains 15 residues. CDR1 and CDR2 from the germline V gene are MNHEY and SVGEGT. V gave up 5 bases and J gave up 7 bases; unmatched junction bases: 7. The CDR3 is CASSPVDRENSPLHF. CDR3 in DNA: TGTGCCAGCAGTCCGGTGGACAGGGAGAATTCACCCCTCCACTTT.

The chain employs TRBV9 and TRBJ1-4, with D unresolved. CDR3 length: 13 residues. CDR1 is SGDLS, CDR2 YYNGEE, per germline. V was shortened by 3 bases and J by 4 bases, with 7 bases between the two germline ends. Here the CDR3 reads CASSARVNEKLFF. The CDR3 nucleotides are TGTGCCAGCAGCGCGCGGGTTAATGAAAAACTGTTTTTT.

This chain connects TRBV6-2 or TRBV6-3 to TRBJ2-5; 12 bases are a match to TRBD2. There are 16 residues in the CDR3. Looked up from germline, CDR1 is MNHEY and CDR2 is SVGEGT. V was pared by 4 bases and J by 1 base, with 4 bases of the junction left unmatched. The CDR3 sequence: CASSSSTSGGQETQYF. CDR3 sequence (DNA): TGTGCCAGCAGTTCCTCGACTAGCGGGGGCCAAGAGACCCAGTACTTC.

This clone was counted only a few times. DNA for the CDR3: TGCGCCAGCAGGGCCGGGACAGGGGCTTCACCCCTCCACTTT. Translated, it gives CASRAGTGASPLHF. This chain links TRBV5-1 with TRBJ1-6, with 10 bases fitting TRBD1. Germline CDR1 is SGHRS and CDR2 is YFSETQ. V lost 5 bases and J lost 9; bases outside the gene matches: 5. The CDR3 loop spans 14 amino acids. Supplemented by reference TRBV5-1 and TRBJ1-6, the full variable domain reads KAGVTQTPRYLIKTRGQQVTLSCSPISGHRSVSWYQQTPGQGLQFLFEYFSETQRNKGNFPGRFSGRQFSNSRSEMNVSTLELGDSALYLCASRAGTGASPLHFGNGTRLTVT.

This clone has just a few counts. This chain connects TRBV19 to TRBJ1-1; D is undetermined. V lost 5 bases to trimming and J lost 1 base, with 14 bases between them. CDR1 is LNHDA and CDR2 is SQIVND in the germline V gene (reference sequence). The CDR3 sequence is 15 residues long. The chain's CDR3 is CASSDAGSGNTEAFF. Here the CDR3 DNA reads TGTGCCAGTAGTGACGCGGGTTCAGGGAACACTGAAGCTTTCTTT.